This T cell receptor (beta chain) emerged from a study of T cell responses to AZD1222 COVID-19 vaccine. Study-wide findings and caveats: Vaccination with two AZD1222 doses was followed by a rise in Spike-specific TCR breadth and depth. Distributed over spike, vaccine-associated CD4 TCRs predominated at 160-218 and 743-854.

A remark on this clone: Antigen specificity is unknown.

Germline CDR1 reads SEHNR; CDR2 reads FQNEAQ (reference sequence). V was pared by 1 base and J by 9 bases, with 15 bases of the junction left unmatched. The CDR3 spans 17 residues. The repertoire was sequenced with immunoSEQ multiplex PCR; TCRdb's copy has only in-frame clones and lacks some. The table has around 79,000 clones, around 88% seen once; the top ten hold roughly 20%. This receptor was identified in an adult in good health. Sequenced material: peripheral blood, taken on day 0 of AZD1222 vaccination. The chain carries TRBV7-9 and TRBJ1-5, with 7 nucleotides matching TRBD1. The CDR3 loop is CASSLVGTEPLHGPQHF. CDR3 coding DNA: TGTGCCAGCAGCTTAGTGGGGACAGAGCCCCTTCATGGGCCCCAGCATTTT.